A selection of T cell receptor beta chains follows, all from one sample in a study of shared clonotypes between healthy human individuals. Profiling relied on immunoSEQ multiplex PCR, and the TCRdb table lists in-frame clones only, not all of them. This table has about 680,000 clones, about 90% appearing once. The sequenced sample was naive CD8+ T cells sorted from blood. These receptors were taken from a man under 40 in good health. Each CDR3 is given with its conserved first and last residue. Fields, in order: J gene, V gene, clone size, D gene, CDR3 protein, CDR3 DNA. The D gene is left open where the match is weak. Clone size is stated in some rows and not others, as once, few, many or a class when expanded.

TRBJ2-2 | TRBV4-1 | NA | NA | CASSRGETGELFF | TGCGCCAGCAGTCGAGGTGAGACCGGGGAGCTGTTTTTT
TRBJ2-6 | TRBV7-9 | NA | TRBD1 | CASSFGTGTSGANVLTF | TGTGCCAGCAGCTTTGGGACAGGGACCTCTGGGGCCAACGTCCTGACTTTC
TRBJ2-3 | TRBV7-8 | NA | NA | CASSHELATDTQYF | TGTGCCAGCAGCCACGAGCTAGCAACAGATACGCAGTATTTT
TRBJ2-1 | TRBV7-9 | NA | TRBD2 | CASRGTSGSLSSYNEQFF | TGTGCCAGCCGCGGGACTAGCGGGAGCCTGAGCTCCTACAATGAGCAGTTCTTC
TRBJ2-5 | TRBV11-3 | NA | NA | CASSLGGTITETQYF | TGTGCCAGCAGCTTAGGGGGGACAATAACGGAGACCCAGTACTTC
TRBJ2-7 | TRBV16 | NA | TRBD2 | CASSQVLAGFNEQYF | TGTGCCAGCAGCCAAGTACTAGCGGGATTCAACGAGCAGTACTTC
TRBJ2-3 | TRBV2 | NA | TRBD1 | CASSPRTGGDTQYF | TGTGCCAGCAGTCCGCGGACAGGGGGAGATACGCAGTATTTT
TRBJ2-7 | TRBV10-2 | NA | TRBD1 | CASSEQGTVSYEQYF | TGCGCCAGCAGTGAACAAGGGACAGTCTCCTACGAGCAGTACTTC
TRBJ2-7 | TRBV7-9 | NA | TRBD2 | CASSPRTSGSVEQYF | TGTGCCAGCAGCCCTCGGACTAGCGGGAGTGTCGAGCAGTACTTC
TRBJ1-2 | TRBV4-1 | NA | NA | CASSQEGSYNYGYTF | TGCGCCAGCAGCCAAGAGGGGAGTTACAACTATGGCTACACCTTC
TRBJ2-7 | TRBV10-3 | few | NA | CAISDRENEQYF | TGTGCCATCAGTGACAGGGAAAACGAGCAGTACTTC
TRBJ2-1 | TRBV30 | NA | NA | CASEAGSYNEQFF | TGTGCCTCCGAAGCGGGCTCCTACAATGAGCAGTTCTTC
TRBJ2-1 | TRBV7-9 | NA | TRBD2 | CASSQTISGDPSSYNEQFF | TGTGCCAGCAGTCAAACCATTAGCGGGGACCCGTCATCCTACAATGAGCAGTTCTTC
TRBJ1-5 | TRBV7-6 | few | NA | CASSLGAGQPQHF | TGTGCCAGCAGCTTAGGGGCCGGTCAGCCCCAGCATTTT
TRBJ2-2 | TRBV5-6 | NA | TRBD2 | CASSSAGTSGLLNTGELFF | TGTGCCAGCAGCTCCGCCGGGACTAGCGGCCTACTGAACACCGGGGAGCTGTTTTTT
TRBJ2-7 | TRBV7-9 | once | TRBD1 | CASGSGTVNVF | TGTGCCAGCGGATCCGGGACAGTAAACGTCTTC
TRBJ1-5 | TRBV9 | NA | NA | CASNDGGNQPQHF | TGTGCCAGCAACGATGGGGGCAATCAGCCCCAGCATTTT
TRBJ2-1 | TRBV29-1 | NA | NA | CSVAGDSYNEQFF | TGCAGCGTTGCAGGGGATTCCTACAATGAGCAGTTCTTC
TRBJ1-5 | TRBV7-9 | NA | NA | CASTNWNQPQHF | TGTGCCAGCACCAATTGGAATCAGCCCCAGCATTTT
TRBJ2-1 | TRBV7-9 | once | NA | CASSGPDAPRDTFQFF | TGTGCCAGCAGTGGGCCGGACGCTCCCAGGGACACCTTCCAGTTCTTC
TRBJ2-7 | TRBV7-7 | NA | TRBD1 | CASSPGQGLAYEQYF | TGTGCCAGCAGCCCCGGACAGGGTTTGGCCTACGAGCAGTACTTC
TRBJ2-1 | TRBV4-1 | NA | TRBD2 | CASSFQRGEQFF | TGCGCCAGCAGCTTCCAGCGGGGTGAGCAGTTCTTC
TRBJ2-3 | TRBV10-1 | NA | NA | CASSDNQGTDTQYF | TGCGCCAGCAGTGATAACCAGGGCACAGATACGCAGTATTTT
TRBJ1-5 | TRBV7-6 | few | NA | CASSPIIGNQPQHF | TGTGCCAGCAGCCCTATTATAGGCAATCAGCCCCAGCATTTT
TRBJ2-1 | TRBV28 | NA | TRBD2 | CASSPGGKRLTGNEQFF | TGTGCCAGCAGTCCGGGGGGGAAGCGCCTCACTGGTAATGAGCAGTTCTTC
TRBJ2-7 | TRBV15 | NA | NA | CATRGGVGYEQYF | TGTGCCACCAGGGGGGGCGTTGGCTACGAGCAGTACTTC
TRBJ2-1 | TRBV4-1 | NA | TRBD2 | CASSQTITSGRGNEQFF | TGCGCCAGCAGCCAGACAATTACTAGCGGCCGCGGGAATGAGCAGTTCTTC
TRBJ2-7 | TRBV29-1 | NA | NA | CSVEDRAYEQYF | TGCAGCGTTGAAGATAGAGCCTACGAGCAGTACTTC
TRBJ2-7 | TRBV11-2 | NA | TRBD2 | CASSPDGLAGRNEQYF | TGTGCCAGCAGCCCCGATGGACTAGCGGGAAGGAACGAGCAGTACTTC
TRBJ2-3 | TRBV27 | NA | TRBD2 | CASRSPPGGLGGLRDTQYF | TGTGCCAGCAGGTCACCCCCGGGGGGACTAGGGGGATTAAGGGATACGCAGTATTTT
TRBJ2-7 | TRBV7-2 | NA | NA | CASSLNGAVTYEQYF | TGTGCCAGCAGCCTCAACGGCGCGGTGACTTACGAGCAGTACTTC
TRBJ2-7 | TRBV5-1 | NA | NA | CASSTEQGLGYEQYF | TGCGCCAGCAGCACCGAACAGGGTCTGGGCTACGAGCAGTACTTC
TRBJ2-1 | TRBV5-6 | NA | NA | CASSLRRARQEFF | TGTGCCAGCAGCTTGAGGCGGGCCCGGCAGGAGTTCTTC
TRBJ2-1 | TRBV5-5 | NA | NA | CASSLVHYEQFF | TGTGCCAGCAGCTTGGTGCACTATGAGCAGTTCTTC
TRBJ2-7 | TRBV5-1 | NA | TRBD2 | CASSWTSGRAEQYF | TGCGCCAGCAGCTGGACTAGCGGGAGGGCCGAGCAGTACTTC
TRBJ1-5 | TRBV5-6 | NA | NA | CASSFSRFYSNQPQHF | TGTGCCAGCAGCTTCAGTCGCTTCTATAGCAATCAGCCCCAGCATTTT
TRBJ2-7 | TRBV15 | NA | NA | CATSRDPSYEQYF | TGTGCCACCAGCAGAGATCCCTCCTACGAGCAGTACTTC
TRBJ2-7 | TRBV27 | NA | NA | CASSLSSGWSSYEQYF | TGTGCCAGCAGTTTATCTTCAGGCTGGAGCTCCTACGAGCAGTACTTC
TRBJ1-1 | TRBV19 | NA | NA | CASSQLNTEAFF | TGTGCCAGTAGCCAATTGAACACTGAAGCTTTCTTT
TRBJ2-2 | TRBV2 | NA | TRBD2 | CASLAGDTGELFF | TGTGCCAGCCTAGCGGGAGACACCGGGGAGCTGTTTTTT
TRBJ2-7 | TRBV27 | NA | NA | CASSPYDDYEQYF | TGTGCCAGCAGTCCCTACGACGACTACGAGCAGTACTTC
TRBJ1-2 | TRBV7-9 | NA | TRBD1 | CASGQGTLYGYTF | TGTGCCAGCGGACAGGGGACTCTATATGGCTACACCTTC
TRBJ2-7 | TRBV5-1 | NA | TRBD2 | CASSLTAGGGYEQYF | TGCGCCAGCAGCCTCACAGCGGGAGGGGGGTACGAGCAGTACTTC
TRBJ2-7 | TRBV29-1 | NA | NA | CSVAKTNSYEQYF | TGCAGCGTTGCGAAGACAAACTCCTACGAGCAGTACTTC
TRBJ2-7 | TRBV7-9 | once | NA | CASSNASGELYEQYF | TGTGCCAGCAGCAATGCGTCAGGGGAGCTCTACGAGCAGTACTTC
TRBJ1-1 | TRBV27 | NA | NA | CASSLFGQMNTEAFF | TGTGCCAGCAGTTTATTCGGCCAGATGAACACTGAAGCTTTCTTT
TRBJ1-1 | TRBV7-9 | NA | NA | CASSFPQGSKDTEAFF | TGTGCCAGCAGCTTTCCCCAGGGGAGTAAGGACACTGAAGCTTTCTTT
TRBJ1-1 | TRBV6-6 | few | NA | CASTTQGLTEAFF | TGTGCCAGCACTACACAAGGACTCACTGAAGCTTTCTTT